The 3 T cell receptor beta chains presented below share a single source sample, sequenced in a study of shared clonotypes between healthy human individuals (dated by TCRdb to the early 2020s). To prepare the library, the immunoSEQ multiplex PCR assay was applied. What TCRdb holds here is the immuneACCESS table cut down to in-frame rearrangements. Part of the clones is not present; checked against another copy, under half of the missing clones reflect an unresolved V gene, and the others are unexplained. The sample contains roughly 2.2 million clones, 92% of them found a single time. The leading ten clones occupy around 0.38% of the sample. Sequences were obtained from naive CD4+ T cells from PBMCs. Sample cell subset or site, as interpreted from the label and publication: CD45RA+ positively selected. The receptors here all came from a man between 18 and 35 years old in good health. Some clones in this sample may be carry-over from other donors' samples.

The chain has TRBV28 and TRBJ2-4, with D possibly being TRBD2 (6 bases). Germline V lookup: CDR1 MDHEN, CDR2 SYDVKM. The CDR3 extends over 13 amino acids. V was trimmed by 4 bases and J by 6 bases, leaving 10 bases between them. The CDR3 DNA sequence: TGTGCCAGCAGTTCCCTCGGGGGAAACATTCAGTACTTC. This gives the protein CASSSLGGNIQYF.

The chain couples TRBV30 to TRBJ1-5; 7 bases align to TRBD1. Germline CDR1 reads GTSNPN; CDR2 reads SVGIG (reference sequence). The trim removed 3 bases at V and 2 bases at J, leaving 7 bases unmatched. The CDR3 consists of 15 residues. The CDR3 DNA sequence: TGTGCCTGGAGGGTAACAGGGGTTGGCAATCAGCCCCAGCATTTT. Its translation: CAWRVTGVGNQPQHF.

The chain links TRBV5-4 to TRBJ2-3; 7 positions match TRBD1. This CDR3 spans 14 amino acids. Unmatched junction bases numbered 9, after V lost 7 bases and J lost 4 bases. CDR1 SGHNT and CDR2 YYREEE come from the germline V gene (reference sequence). CDR3 sequence: CASSTGTAPDTQYF. Here the CDR3 DNA reads TGTGCCAGCTCGACCGGGACAGCCCCAGATACGCAGTATTTT.